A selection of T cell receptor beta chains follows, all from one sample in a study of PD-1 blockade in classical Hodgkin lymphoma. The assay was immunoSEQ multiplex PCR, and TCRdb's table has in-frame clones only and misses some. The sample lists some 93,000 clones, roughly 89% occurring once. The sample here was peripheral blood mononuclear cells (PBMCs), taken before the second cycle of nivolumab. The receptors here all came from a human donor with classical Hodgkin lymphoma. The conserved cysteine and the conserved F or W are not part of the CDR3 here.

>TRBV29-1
SARGHHAGELF
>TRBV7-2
ASSQLGLAGGLYNEQF
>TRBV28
ASSLGGQYYEQY
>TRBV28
ASSSPLAGAAYEQY
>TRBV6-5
ASSYSTENTEAF
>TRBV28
ASSFRAYEQY
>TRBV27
ASSLNRQSEKLF
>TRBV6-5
ASSPGDRVAGELF
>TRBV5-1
ASSSQSTDTQY
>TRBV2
ASRDRVGEKLF
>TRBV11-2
ASSFQAQETQY
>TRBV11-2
ASSPGTAYGYT
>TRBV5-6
ASSFGGGAREQY
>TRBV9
ASSVPVIDRGNTEAF
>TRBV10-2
ASSDQGGSYGHDTEAF
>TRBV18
ASSRQGGGPNQPQH
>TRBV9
ASSVGNEQY
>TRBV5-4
ASRPDRAKTYEQY
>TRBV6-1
ASSEESGNQPQH
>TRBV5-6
ASSLGGFSNQPQH
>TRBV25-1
ASSDGTGDSPLH
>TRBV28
ASTPNKGAQGETQY
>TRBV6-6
ASRTTGQGHEQY
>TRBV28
ASFENNEQF
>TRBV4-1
ASSRMGQGTYEQY
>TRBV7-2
ASSLEASGSYTQY
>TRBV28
ASSPDTGTPQH
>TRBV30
AWRPTGDIYGYT
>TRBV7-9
ASSGTGTGHHTGELF
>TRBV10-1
ASSEQGSGGSYNEQF
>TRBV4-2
ASSQPGTSGGDNEQF
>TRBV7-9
ASSDSSYNEQF
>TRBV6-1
ASRQGMAETQY
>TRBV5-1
ASSVGSLDNEQF
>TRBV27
ASSPYPGLNQPQH
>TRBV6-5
ASSLTGVGLIDEQF
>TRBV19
ASSISQGPSYEQY
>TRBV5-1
ASSADSTTDTQY
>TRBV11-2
ASSPRGAGGRLEQY
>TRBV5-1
ASSLEPRSYEQY
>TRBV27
ASSPGTGGTEAF
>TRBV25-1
ASRKDHRAGGTEAF
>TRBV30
AWSAWDRPSEKLF
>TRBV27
ASSFKKGGGADTQY
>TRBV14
ASSQVANEETQY
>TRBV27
ASSLHTLPYEQY
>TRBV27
ASSLEGNVSPLH
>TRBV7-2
ASSLVLGSYNEQF
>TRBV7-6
ASSLLVAGGTNSPLH
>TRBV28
ASSPRGPTDTQY
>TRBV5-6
ASSFWTATTGELF
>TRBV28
ATGQIYGYT
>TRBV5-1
ASSSGTSGSNEQY
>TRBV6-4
ASSYSLGGYEQY
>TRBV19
ASSIDLGLAGNYNEQF